The clone carrying this T cell receptor (beta chain) showed up just a few times. Germline CDR1 is SGHTA and CDR2 is FQGNSA. This CDR3 is 16 amino acids long. With 5 bases removed from V and 9 bases from J, the gap between germline ends came to 23 bases. TCRdb re-called the RT-PCR reads with MiXCR, one entry per CDR3 protein. The repertoire holds more than 600,000 distinct CDR3 sequences, with 12% to 15% as singletons. The sequencing input was memory CD4+ T cells from blood. This TCR came from a female donor in good health, serving as a healthy control. The rearrangement joins TRBV7-2 to TRBJ2-1, with D possibly TRBD1 on 6 matching bases. CDR3 protein: CASSPQWGLASAEQFF. The CDR3 coding sequence is TGTGCCAGCAGCCCTCAATGGGGGCTTGCGTCTGCTGAGCAGTTCTTC.